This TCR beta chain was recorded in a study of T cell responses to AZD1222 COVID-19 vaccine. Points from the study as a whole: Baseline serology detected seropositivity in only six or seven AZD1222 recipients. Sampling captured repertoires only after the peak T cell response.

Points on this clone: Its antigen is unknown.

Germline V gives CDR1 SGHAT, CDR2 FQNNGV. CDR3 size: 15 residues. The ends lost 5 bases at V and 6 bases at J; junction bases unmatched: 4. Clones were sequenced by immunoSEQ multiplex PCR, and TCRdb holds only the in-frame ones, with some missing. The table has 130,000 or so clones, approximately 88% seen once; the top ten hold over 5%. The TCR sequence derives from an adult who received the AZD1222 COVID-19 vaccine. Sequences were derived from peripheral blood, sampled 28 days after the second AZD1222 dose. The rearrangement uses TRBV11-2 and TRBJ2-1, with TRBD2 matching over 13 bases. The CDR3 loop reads CASSQTSGGINEQFF. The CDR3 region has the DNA TGTGCCAGCAGCCAGACTAGCGGGGGGATCAATGAGCAGTTCTTC.